What follows describes a single T cell receptor beta chain. Every donor was a healthy person donating bone marrow. The sample originates from a study of cytomegalovirus exposure and HLA in healthy donors. The CDR3 loop spans 15 amino acids. Germline V gene lookup returns CDR1 SNHLY and CDR2 FYNNEI. V was shortened by 8 bases and J by 4 bases, with 20 bases between the two germline ends. 13 Jbeta primers and 60 Vbeta primers were used for the PCR. Repertoires were generated with immunoSEQ multiplex PCR, while TCRdb's copy carries only in-frame clones and drops some. The sample holds 120,000 to 150,000 clones, 79% seen once.

The chain couples TRBV2 to TRBJ2-5; weak D call: TRBD2 (7 bases). The source of this sequence is a middle-aged woman in good health and CMV-seropositive. What was sequenced was PBMCs. The CDR3 is CASLLGGGAAETQYF. The CDR3, as DNA: TGTGCCAGCCTTCTTGGAGGGGGGGCCGCAGAGACCCAGTACTTC.